This is a list of T cell receptor beta chains from one sample in a study of cytomegalovirus exposure and HLA in healthy donors. The repertoire was sequenced with immunoSEQ multiplex PCR; TCRdb's copy has only in-frame clones and lacks some. The sample records fewer than 250,000 clones, about 87% being singletons. Sequencing used PBMCs. The receptors derive from a man younger than 45 in good health and CMV-seronegative. CDR3s leave out the opening cysteine and the closing phenylalanine or tryptophan. The order of the fields is CDR3 protein, J gene, V gene.

CDR3: ASSPWTSGTGNEQF
J: TRBJ2-1
V: TRBV7-7

CDR3: ASSSATGITGELF
J: TRBJ2-2
V: TRBV7-6

CDR3: ASSLGLGGGDTGELF
J: TRBJ2-2
V: TRBV4-2

CDR3: ASSHLNNNEQF
J: TRBJ2-1
V: TRBV4-1

CDR3: ASSRGQSYEQY
J: TRBJ2-7
V: TRBV5-1

CDR3: ASGPRGTQY
J: TRBJ2-3
V: TRBV9

CDR3: ASQGTGGTNEKLF
J: TRBJ1-4
V: TRBV19

CDR3: ASSYWGQGRNEKLF
J: TRBJ1-4
V: TRBV6-5

CDR3: ASSLLAGGNEQF
J: TRBJ2-1
V: TRBV7-6

CDR3: ASSANERGGVDEQF
J: TRBJ2-1
V: TRBV9

CDR3: ASSRKGQPGTQY
J: TRBJ2-5
V: TRBV6-5

CDR3: ASASSIGRDYEQF
J: TRBJ2-1
V: TRBV28

CDR3: ASSGGTSTEAF
J: TRBJ1-1
V: TRBV19

CDR3: ASNRGNQETQY
J: TRBJ2-5
V: TRBV28

CDR3: SVEAPLDTQY
J: TRBJ2-3
V: TRBV29-1

CDR3: ASSEAWGGTYEQY
J: NA
V: TRBV6-1

CDR3: ASRADNQPQH
J: TRBJ1-5
V: TRBV19

CDR3: ASSLRSGANVLT
J: TRBJ2-6
V: TRBV5-5

CDR3: ASSLRTGPNEKLF
J: TRBJ1-4
V: TRBV28

CDR3: ASSEGAANSPLH
J: TRBJ1-6
V: TRBV2

CDR3: ASSSLPGTSGIYEQY
J: TRBJ2-7
V: TRBV28

CDR3: ASTPRGLAGVYAQY
J: TRBJ2-3
V: TRBV19